What follows are 13 T cell receptor beta chains derived from one specimen sequenced in a study of a mutant IDH1 vaccine in newly diagnosed glioma. Antigens for these TCRs are unknown. Only in-frame clones appear in the TCRdb table, and some are missing; sequencing was by immunoSEQ multiplex PCR. The sample yields 110,000 or so clones, roughly 90% seen once. Indicated time point: week 11, during vaccination. Every vaccination contained 300 ug of the mutant IDH1 20-mer peptide and was paired with topical imiquimod. Specimen: PBMCs, collected from a glioma patient whose treatment included an IDH1 peptide vaccine. These receptors originate from a woman aged 50 to 65 with glioma.

The chain combines TRBV19 with TRBJ2-3, with TRBD2 as a possible D gene (5 bases). Trimming pared 4 bases from V and 6 bases from J, leaving 11 bases between. Germline lookup yields CDR1 LNHDA and CDR2 SQIVND (reference sequence). The CDR3 covers 13 residues. CDR3 nucleotide sequence: TGTGCCAGTAGTAGGTCTAGCCGCGATACGCAGTATTTT. It specifies CASSRSSRDTQYF. Filled out from reference TRBV19 and TRBJ2-3, the complete variable domain reads DGGITQSPKYLFRKEGQNVTLSCEQNLNHDAMYWYRQDPGQGLRLIYYSQIVNDFQKGDIAEGYSVSREKKESFPLTVTSAQKNPTAFYLCASSRSSRDTQYFGPGTRLTVL.

The chain has TRBV5-4 and TRBJ2-6, with 8 bases matching TRBD1. The germline gives CDR1 SGHNT, CDR2 YYREEE (reference sequence). The CDR3 has 17 amino acids. V trimming: 3 bases; J trimming: 0 bases; junction bases outside the gene matches: 5. This CDR3 is CASSSTGGSSGANVLTF. CDR3 coding DNA: TGTGCCAGCAGCTCCACAGGGGGTTCCTCTGGGGCCAACGTCCTGACTTTC.

The chain couples TRBV5-6 to TRBJ2-3, with D hard to call. V was cut by 0 bases and J by 7 bases, with 6 bases left in between. This CDR3 has 12 residues. The germline CDR1 and CDR2 sequences are SGHDT and YYEEEE. CDR3 DNA sequence: TGTGCCAGCAGCTTGGGTGGAAATACGCAGTATTTT. Encoded protein: CASSLGGNTQYF.

The V and J genes are TRBV27 and TRBJ1-6; D call uncertain. CDR1 is MNHEY and CDR2 is SMNVEV in the germline V gene (reference sequence). This CDR3 is built from 12 residues. Trimming took 3 bases from V and 9 from J, leaving 6 bases between them. CDR3 DNA sequence: TGTGCCAGCAGTTTTGCCAGTTCACCCCTCCACTTT. Amino acid sequence: CASSFASSPLHF.

This chain connects TRBV27 to TRBJ2-1; a possible D gene is TRBD1 (6 bases). Germline lookup yields CDR1 MNHEY and CDR2 SMNVEV (reference sequence). The CDR3 is 13 amino acids. V lost 3 bases and J lost 7, with 10 bases in between. The DNA for the CDR3 is TGTGCCAGCAGTTTCGCAGGGGAGAATGAGCAGTTCTTC. This translates into CASSFAGENEQFF.

A remark on this clone: Other DNA sequences in this specimen translate into the identical CDR3. The chain is built from TRBV20-1 and TRBJ2-7; no definite D call. Germline V gene lookup returns CDR1 DFQATT and CDR2 SNEGSKA (reference sequence). Between the trimmed V and J ends, which lost 6 bases and 2 bases, there was a span of 5 bases. This CDR3 region has 10 residues. CDR3 protein: CSASPYEQYF. The CDR3 DNA reads as TGCAGTGCCTCCCCCTACGAGCAGTACTTC.

The chain employs TRBV6-5 and TRBJ1-5, with D possibly TRBD1 on 6 matching bases. The ends were cut back, 8 bases at V and 3 bases at J, with 8 bases in the middle. This CDR3 is built from 12 residues. Germline CDR1 is MNHEY and CDR2 is SVGAGI. This chain's CDR3 is CASRTANQPQHF. The CDR3 DNA sequence: TGTGCCAGCCGGACAGCCAATCAGCCCCAGCATTTT.

This rearrangement joins TRBV5-1 to TRBJ2-1, with 7 bases fitting TRBD2. CDR1 is SGHRS, CDR2 YFSETQ, per germline. J lost 1 base, V lost 1 base, and 5 bases had no gene match. This CDR3 contains 16 residues. CDR3 region: CASSLTGTTSYNEQFF. CDR3 nucleotide sequence: TGCGCCAGCAGCTTGACCGGGACTACATCCTACAATGAGCAGTTCTTC.

V and J are TRBV14 and TRBJ2-1; 8 nucleotides align to TRBD2. V lost 5 bases to trimming and J lost 9 bases; unmatched junction nucleotides: 12. CDR3 length: 15 residues. CDR1 is SGHDN, CDR2 FVKESK, per germline. CDR3 region: CASSDTSGGGSEQFF. The CDR3 DNA is TGTGCCAGCAGCGATACTAGCGGAGGGGGAAGTGAGCAGTTCTTC.

J is TRBJ2-7 and V is TRBV5-6; TRBD1 matches 7 bases. V lost 10 bases to trimming and J lost 4 bases; unmatched junction nucleotides: 5. Germline loops: CDR1 SGHDT, CDR2 YYEEEE. This CDR3 spans 11 amino acids. CDR3 in amino acids: CAWNRGYEQYF. DNA of the CDR3: TGTGCCTGGAACAGGGGTTACGAGCAGTACTTC.

The chain carries TRBV9 and TRBJ1-4; D gene unclear. In germline, CDR1 is SGDLS, CDR2 YYNGEE. The CDR3 totals 15 residues. The V end lost 0 bases, the J end lost 4 bases, and 10 bases lay between the germline ends. As DNA, the CDR3 is TGTGCCAGCAGCGTAGATGCAGGTCTTAATGAAAAACTGTTTTTT. It yields the protein CASSVDAGLNEKLFF.

This clone has a handful of counts. V gene TRBV7-3 combines with J gene TRBJ2-2; 9 bases match TRBD1. Trimming removed 4 bases from V and 4 bases from J; junction bases left unmatched: 1. Germline loops: CDR1 SGHTA, CDR2 FQGTGA. The CDR3 runs to 14 residues. CDR3 residues: CASSSGQGTGELFF. Written as DNA, the CDR3 is TGTGCCAGCAGCTCGGGACAGGGCACCGGGGAGCTGTTTTTT.

This clone was seen just once. The V gene is TRBV9, the J gene TRBJ2-1, with TRBD2 matching 8 bases. The germline gives CDR1 SGDLS, CDR2 YYNGEE. V was clipped by 6 bases and J by 2 bases; unmatched bases: 4. CDR3 length: 14 amino acids. The DNA of the CDR3 is TGTGCCAGCAACAAACTAGCGGCCTACAATGAGCAGTTCTTC. This gives the protein CASNKLAAYNEQFF. The full variable domain, with the rest looked up from reference TRBV9 and TRBJ2-1, is DSGVTQTPKHLITATGQRVTLRCSPRSGDLSVYWYQQSLDQGLQFLIQYYNGEERAKGNILERFSAQQFPDLHSELNLSSLELGDSALYFCASNKLAAYNEQFFGPGTRLTVL.